What follows is one TCR beta chain and its context. No antigen is known for it. Generated by immunoSEQ multiplex PCR, the TCRdb table keeps only in-frame clones and is missing some. The data contain 140,000 to 150,000 clones, 88% of them singletons. The sample comes from a study of T cell responses to AZD1222 COVID-19 vaccine. Germline V gene lookup returns CDR1 SGHDT and CDR2 YYEEEE. Trimming stripped 0 bases from V and 5 bases from J, with 8 bases between. The CDR3 extends over 13 amino acids. General observations from the study: Two doses of AZD1222 preceded a rise in Spike-specific TCR breadth and depth. Unmutated variant regions are reportedly targeted by nearly half of spike-specific TCRs.

This TCR was recovered from an adult who received the MenACWY meningococcal vaccine as a control. Sample: peripheral blood, taken 28 days after the second dose of the MenACWY control vaccine. V gene TRBV5-6 combines with J gene TRBJ2-5; D is undetermined. The CDR3 DNA follows: TGTGCCAGCAGCTTGGACTCCCTGGAGACCCAGTACTTC. This sequence encodes CASSLDSLETQYF.